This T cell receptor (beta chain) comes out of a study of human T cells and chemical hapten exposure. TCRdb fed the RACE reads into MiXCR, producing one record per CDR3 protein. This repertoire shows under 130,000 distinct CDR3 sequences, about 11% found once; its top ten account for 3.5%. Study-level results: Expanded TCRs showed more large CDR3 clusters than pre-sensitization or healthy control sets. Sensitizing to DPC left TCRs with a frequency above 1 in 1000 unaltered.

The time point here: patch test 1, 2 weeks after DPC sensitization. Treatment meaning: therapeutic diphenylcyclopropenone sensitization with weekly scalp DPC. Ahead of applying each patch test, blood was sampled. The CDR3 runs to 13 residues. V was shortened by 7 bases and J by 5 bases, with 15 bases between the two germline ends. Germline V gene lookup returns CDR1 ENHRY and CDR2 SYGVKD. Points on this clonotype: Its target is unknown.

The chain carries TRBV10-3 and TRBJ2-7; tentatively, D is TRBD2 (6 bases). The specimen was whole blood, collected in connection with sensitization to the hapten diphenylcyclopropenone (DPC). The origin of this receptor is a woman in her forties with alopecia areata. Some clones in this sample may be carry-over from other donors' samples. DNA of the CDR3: TGTGCCATCAAGAAGGCAGGGACTGACGAGCAGTACTTC. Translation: CAIKKAGTDEQYF.